These 6 T cell receptor beta chains share one sample of origin, sequenced in a study of cytomegalovirus exposure and HLA in healthy donors. 13 Jbeta primers and 60 Vbeta primers were used for the PCR. Measured with immunoSEQ multiplex PCR; TCRdb has only the in-frame clones, and not every one. The data show about 190,000 clones, just under 75% seen once. The sample comprised PBMCs. These TCRs come from a woman aged 25 to 45 in good health and CMV-seropositive.

V usage is TRBV6-5 and J usage is TRBJ1-5; 7 bases align to TRBD1. This CDR3 contains 13 residues. The ends lost 8 bases at V and 6 bases at J; junction bases unmatched: 7. Germline V gene sequence: CDR1 MNHEY, CDR2 SVGAGI. The CDR3 DNA follows: TGTGCCAGCGCAACAGGGGTGCTTCAGCCCCAGCATTTT. Translating gives CASATGVLQPQHF.

This clone was picked up a small number of times. The rearrangement joins TRBV4-1 to TRBJ2-4; 7 positions agree with TRBD2. The V segment lost 6 bases and the J segment 7 bases; nucleotides outside the gene matches: 9. Germline lookup yields CDR1 MGHRA and CDR2 YSYEKL. This CDR3 region has 14 residues. The CDR3 is CASRSTRERNIQYF. The CDR3, as DNA: TGCGCCAGCAGATCAACGCGGGAGCGGAACATTCAGTACTTC.

In its sample, this clone was seen once. The V gene is TRBV28, the J gene TRBJ2-5; D unresolved. The CDR3 is 12 residues long. Per germline, CDR1 MDHEN and CDR2 SYDVKM. V was clipped by 5 bases and J by 2 bases, with 6 bases between them. The CDR3: CASSRVQETQYF. The CDR3 region has the DNA TGTGCCAGCAGTCGGGTTCAAGAGACCCAGTACTTC.

The CDR3 is CATSRDGTGIAGELFF. CDR3 nucleotide sequence: TGTGCCACCAGCAGAGACGGGACAGGGATTGCCGGGGAGCTGTTTTTT. The chain links TRBV15 to TRBJ2-2; 9 bases map to TRBD1. Germline trimming cut 0 bases from V and 6 bases from J; bases unmatched to any gene: 5. CDR3 length equals 16 residues. Germline CDR1 is LNHNV and CDR2 is YYDKDF (reference sequence).

The chain is built from TRBV11-2 and TRBJ1-2, with D hard to call. Germline V gives CDR1 SGHAT, CDR2 FQNNGV. Trimming took off 5 bases at V and 6 bases at J, with 16 bases between the two ends. The CDR3 has 14 amino acids. CDR3 nucleotide sequence: TGTGCCAGCAGCAAGGAGTTCTCTAGCGATGGCTACACCTTC. Translation: CASSKEFSSDGYTF. Drawing the rest from reference TRBV11-2 and TRBJ1-2, the complete variable domain is EAGVAQSPRYKIIEKRQSVAFWCNPISGHATLYWYQQILGQGPKLLIQFQNNGVVDDSQLPKDRFSAERLKGVDSTLKIQPAKLEDSAVYLCASSKEFSSDGYTFGSGTRLTVV.

This clone has only a few counts. The V call is TRBV11-3, the J call TRBJ2-1; 14 bases are a match to TRBD2. The germline CDR1 and CDR2 sequences are SGHNT and YENEEA. This CDR3 is built from 19 residues. Trimming took 0 bases from V and 7 from J; bases not matched to a gene: 11. In nucleotides, the CDR3 is TGTGCCAGCAGCTTAGACGGGACTAGCGGGAGCCTTGGGTGGAATGAGCAGTTCTTC. The encoded protein is CASSLDGTSGSLGWNEQFF.